The present T cell receptor (beta chain) was sequenced within a study of blood T cells in healthy people across ages. In each sample, at least 7 million PBMCs were isolated. Alongside a J-beta primer mix, a sample-barcoded 5' primer served in a second PCR lasting about 7 to 12 cycles. TCRdb re-analysed the 5' RACE reads in MiXCR, keeping a single row per CDR3 protein. The sample consists of about 1.8 million distinct CDR3 sequences, 49% of them appearing once. The sample was blood. The sequence was obtained from a woman in her 40s in good health.

As DNA, the CDR3 is TGTGCCAGCAGCTTAATCTCAGGGAATGAGCAGTTCTTC. Its protein is CASSLISGNEQFF. The rearrangement joins TRBV7-9 to TRBJ2-1, with D perhaps matching TRBD1 (5 bases). The CDR3 is made up of 13 amino acids. Germline V CDR1 and CDR2: SEHNR, FQNEAQ (reference sequence). Trimming shortened V by 2 bases and J by 7 bases, and 9 bases separated the two germline ends.